This T cell receptor beta chain emerged from a study of blood T cell repertoires in COVID-19. Study at large: Material from acute and convalescent COVID-19 was sourced from the United States, Italy and Spain. Nucleic acid was either cDNA or gDNA, and it came from T cells, B-cell-depleted T cells, or PBMCs.

Authors' processing steps: Quantification of nucleated cells was approximated via reference gene primer amplification. Measured with immunoSEQ multiplex PCR; TCRdb has only the in-frame clones, and not every one. D and trimming come from the DNA, and the V and J calls and clone size come from that table. The sample records roughly 250,000 clones, roughly 84% being singletons. The V and J ends lost 4 bases and 8 bases, in that order; junction bases with no gene match: 7. The CDR3 length is 15 residues. Germline assignment: CDR1 SGDLS and CDR2 YYNGEE. Followed over time, Seattle patients had been enrolled while infection was active.

This chain uses TRBV9 with TRBJ1-6, with 9 positions matching TRBD1. This clonotype was sampled from a person aged 70 to 85 with COVID-19, enrolled during active disease. The source material was peripheral blood. CDR3 sequence (DNA): TGTGCCAGCAGCCAGGGACAGGGTATGGATTCACCCCTCCACTTT. Protein: CASSQGQGMDSPLHF.